Listed here are 10 T cell receptor beta chains from one sample, sequenced in a study of STAT5B mutations in CD4+ large granular lymphocyte leukemia. The repertoire was sequenced with immunoSEQ multiplex PCR; TCRdb's copy has only in-frame clones and lacks some. The table lists about 33,000 clones, 81% of them singletons. The specimen was CD4+ T cells from blood buffy coats. These receptors came from a human donor in good health.

The chain has TRBV4-1 and TRBJ2-1; weak D call: TRBD1 (5 bases). CDR3 length: 15 residues. Germline V lookup: CDR1 MGHRA, CDR2 YSYEKL. V lost 6 bases and J lost 5, with 17 bases in between. The CDR3 here is CASRGPRPQDNEQFF. The CDR3 nucleotides read TGCGCCAGCAGGGGGCCGCGGCCTCAGGACAATGAGCAGTTCTTC.

The V and J genes are TRBV6-5 and TRBJ1-1; D not certain. Germline V gives CDR1 MNHEY, CDR2 SVGAGI. CDR3 length: 13 amino acids. The ends were cut back, 5 bases at V and 1 base at J, with 8 bases in the middle. Written as DNA, the CDR3 is TGTGCCAGCAGTGAAGTAACGAACACTGAAGCTTTCTTT. As protein: CASSEVTNTEAFF.

In nucleotides, the CDR3 is TGTGCCAGCAGTTTATCCCAGGGGGTAAACGAGCAGTACTTC. Protein product: CASSLSQGVNEQYF. This chain joins TRBV28 and TRBJ2-7; 7 bases are a match to TRBD1. The V segment lost 1 base and the J segment 5 bases; nucleotides outside the gene matches: 5. The CDR3 spans 14 residues. CDR1 MDHEN and CDR2 SYDVKM come from the germline V gene.

V gene TRBV12-5 combines with J gene TRBJ2-5, with D tentatively TRBD2 (6 bases). V was pared by 6 bases and J by 5 bases, with 16 bases between. Germline CDR1 LGHNT, CDR2 FRNRAP. This CDR3 region has 14 residues. CDR3 amino acids: CASGTSILQETQYF. The CDR3 nucleotides are TGTGCTAGTGGAACTAGCATTTTACAGGAGACCCAGTACTTC.

The V gene is TRBV27, the J gene TRBJ2-1; unclear D gene. Between the trimmed V and J ends, which lost 9 bases and 10 bases, there was a span of 13 bases. The CDR3 has 11 residues. Germline lookup yields CDR1 MNHEY and CDR2 SMNVEV (reference sequence). CDR3 residues: CARNRDREQFF. The CDR3 DNA reads TGTGCCAGGAATAGAGATCGGGAGCAGTTCTTC.

This clone was detected once. The chain recombines TRBV7-9 with TRBJ2-1; 15 bases line up with TRBD2. CDR3 length equals 18 residues. Per germline, CDR1 SEHNR and CDR2 FQNEAQ (reference sequence). Trimming at V came to 3 bases and at J to 7 bases, leaving 10 bases not matched to a gene. CDR3 nucleotides: TGTGCCAGCAGCTTGTTCCCGGGACTAGCGGGAGGAGGGAATGAGCAGTTCTTC. This codes for CASSLFPGLAGGGNEQFF.

The V gene is TRBV6-1, the J gene TRBJ2-7; 9 positions agree with TRBD1. V shed 1 base, J shed 2 bases, and the junction held 3 bases outside the gene matches. This CDR3 contains 15 residues. Germline V gives CDR1 MNHNS, CDR2 SASEGT. The CDR3 loop is CASSEVTGGTYEQYF. For the CDR3, the DNA is TGTGCCAGCAGTGAAGTGACAGGGGGAACCTACGAGCAGTACTTC.

There are a few counts of this clone. The V and J genes are TRBV6-6 and TRBJ1-5; TRBD1 agrees at 9 bases. The V gene end was trimmed by 5 bases and the J gene end by 7 bases; junction bases not matched to a gene: 6. Germline V CDR1 and CDR2: MNHNY, SVGAGI (reference sequence). The CDR3 has 14 residues. The CDR3 coding sequence is TGTGCCAGCAGTCCCGGACAGGGGCACCAGCCCCAGCATTTT. The encoded protein is CASSPGQGHQPQHF.

The chain uses TRBV11-2 and TRBJ1-4; D remains unclear. Per germline, CDR1 SGHAT and CDR2 FQNNGV. The CDR3 extends over 14 amino acids. Trimming removed 5 bases from V and 4 bases from J, with 11 bases in between. The DNA for the CDR3 is TGTGCCAGCAGCCCCGGACTTCTTAATGAAAAACTGTTTTTT. As protein: CASSPGLLNEKLFF.

This clone was detected only a few times. The genes are TRBV10-1 and TRBJ1-2; 7 bases are a match to TRBD1. This CDR3 has 13 amino acids. Germline assignment: CDR1 WNHNN and CDR2 SYGVQD (reference sequence). The V segment lost 2 bases and the J segment 6 bases; nucleotides outside the gene matches: 3. CDR3 coding DNA: TGCGCCAGCAGTGAGGAGGGGGCGCATGGCTACACCTTC. Translated, it gives CASSEEGAHGYTF.